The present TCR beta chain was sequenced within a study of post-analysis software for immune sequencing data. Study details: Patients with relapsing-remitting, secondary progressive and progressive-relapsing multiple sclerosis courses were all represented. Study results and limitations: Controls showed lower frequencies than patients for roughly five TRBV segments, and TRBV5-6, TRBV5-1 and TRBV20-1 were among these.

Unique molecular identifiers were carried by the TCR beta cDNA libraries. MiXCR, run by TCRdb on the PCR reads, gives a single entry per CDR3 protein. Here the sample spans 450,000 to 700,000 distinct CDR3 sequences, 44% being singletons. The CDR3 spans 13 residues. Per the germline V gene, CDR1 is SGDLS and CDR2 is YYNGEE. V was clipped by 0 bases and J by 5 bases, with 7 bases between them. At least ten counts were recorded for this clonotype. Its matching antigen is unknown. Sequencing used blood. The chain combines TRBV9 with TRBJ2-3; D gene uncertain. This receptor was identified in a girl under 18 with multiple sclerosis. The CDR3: CASSVASGDTQYF. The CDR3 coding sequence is TGTGCCAGCAGCGTAGCGTCGGGAGATACGCAGTATTTT.